The 10 T cell receptor beta chains below come from one sample, sequenced in a study of blood T cell repertoires in COVID-19. Some clones are missing from TCRdb's copy, which holds only in-frame ones; the method was immunoSEQ multiplex PCR. The table has roughly 330,000 clones, around four fifths seen once. The sample was peripheral blood. The receptors stem from a woman between 45 and 60 years old with acute or convalescent COVID-19.

The V gene is TRBV3-1 (or the pseudogene TRBV3-2), the J gene TRBJ1-5, with D perhaps matching TRBD1 (5 bases). The V gene's germline CDR1 is LGHDT and CDR2 YNNKEL (reference sequence). This CDR3 has 15 residues. With 4 bases removed from V and 2 bases from J, the gap between germline ends came to 12 bases. The CDR3 DNA reads TGTGCCAGCAGCCCGACTGGCAGGGGCAATCAGCCCCAGCATTTT. Translated: CASSPTGRGNQPQHF.

This clone was recorded a few times. This sequence joins TRBV29-1 and TRBJ2-7; TRBD2 might be the D (5 bases). Germline assignment: CDR1 SQVTM and CDR2 ANQGSEA. This CDR3 has 12 residues. V lost 2 bases, J lost 6 bases, and 11 bases lay in between. The CDR3 DNA is TGCAGCGTTGAAAACGTTCGGGGCGAGCAGTACTTC. Its protein is CSVENVRGEQYF.

This chain uses TRBV7-9 with TRBJ2-2; weak D call: TRBD1 (5 bases). The germline gives CDR1 SEHNR, CDR2 FQNEAQ (reference sequence). This CDR3 contains 15 residues. Between the trimmed V and J ends, which lost 2 bases and 7 bases, there was a span of 14 bases. For the CDR3, the DNA is TGTGCCAGCAGCTTAAAAATGACAGCAGTCGGGGAGCTGTTTTTT. This encodes CASSLKMTAVGELFF. Filled out from reference TRBV7-9 and TRBJ2-2, the complete variable domain reads DTGVSQNPRHKITKRGQNVTFRCDPISEHNRLYWYRQTLGQGPEFLTYFQNEAQLEKSRLLSDRFSAERPKGSFSTLEIQRTEQGDSAMYLCASSLKMTAVGELFFGEGSRLTVL.

The V call is TRBV4-3, the J call TRBJ2-5; 7 nucleotides match TRBD1. This CDR3 region has 13 residues. V was clipped by 0 bases and J by 5 bases; unmatched bases: 0. Per germline, CDR1 LGHNA and CDR2 YSLEER. CDR3 sequence (DNA): TGCGCCAGCAGCCAAGAGACAGGGGAGACCCAGTACTTC. Its protein product is CASSQETGETQYF.

The table lists this clone with many counts. This sequence joins TRBV4-1 and TRBJ1-6; D gene ambiguous. The CDR3 runs 10 residues. Per the germline V gene, CDR1 is MGHRA and CDR2 is YSYEKL. The V gene lost 8 bases and the J gene lost 10 bases, with 6 bases spanning the gap. The CDR3 coding sequence is TGCGCCAGCGGGCTATCACCCCTCCACTTT. It codes for CASGLSPLHF.

This clone has just a few counts. CDR3 in DNA: TGTGCCATCAGGCGGGACAGTCTGAGTAATTCACCCCTCCACTTT. Amino acids: CAIRRDSLSNSPLHF. The chain is built from TRBV10-3 and TRBJ1-6; 7 bases are a match to TRBD1. The CDR3 sequence is 15 residues long. Germline trimming cut 6 bases from V and 6 bases from J; bases unmatched to any gene: 8. In germline, CDR1 is ENHRY, CDR2 SYGVKD.

The chain joins TRBV5-1 to TRBJ2-2; 12 positions match TRBD2. Per the germline V gene, CDR1 is SGHRS and CDR2 is YFSETQ. The CDR3 is 15 amino acids. V shed 4 bases, J shed 5 bases, and the junction held 3 bases outside the gene matches. CDR3 in DNA: TGCGCCAGCAGCCGACTAGCGGGAGATACCGGGGAGCTGTTTTTT. Protein sequence: CASSRLAGDTGELFF.

The chain joins TRBV7-9 to TRBJ1-2, with D unclear. The CDR3 sequence is 13 residues long. Trimming removed 5 bases from V and 2 bases from J, with 9 bases in between. Germline CDR1 is SEHNR and CDR2 is FQNEAQ (reference sequence). The CDR3 DNA reads as TGTGCCAGCAGCGTAGGAGAGAACTATGGCTACACCTTC. Its protein product is CASSVGENYGYTF.

The CDR3 bases are TGTGCCACCAGTGATCTTGGACAGGGAGAGGGCAGCACTGAAGCTTTCTTT. Translated, it gives CATSDLGQGEGSTEAFF. The chain couples TRBV24-1 to TRBJ1-1; 8 bases are a match to TRBD1. Germline trimming cut 3 bases from V and 4 bases from J; bases unmatched to any gene: 12. This CDR3 has 17 residues. Per the germline V gene, CDR1 is KGHDR and CDR2 is SFDVKD.

CDR3 sequence reads: CASSQVGGAYEQYF. CDR3 in DNA: TGTGCCAGCAGCCAAGTGGGGGGGGCGTACGAGCAGTACTTC. V usage is TRBV14 and J usage is TRBJ2-7; possible D gene TRBD2, 7 bases. Trimming cost V 1 base and J 4 bases, with 11 bases left between them. The germline V gene has CDR1 SGHDN and CDR2 FVKESK. CDR3 length: 14 amino acids.